This T cell receptor (beta chain) comes out of a study of T-cell memory formation after mild COVID-19. Study observations and caveats: Clones that contracted from day 15 to 85 were balanced CD4/CD8, while later expanders leaned CD4+.

The trim removed 7 bases at V and 0 bases at J, leaving 5 bases unmatched. This CDR3 comprises 15 residues. CDR1 MNHEY and CDR2 SVGAGI come from the germline V gene. With regard to this clonotype: Antigen unknown.

MiXCR, run by TCRdb on the 5' RACE reads, gives a single entry per CDR3 protein. The sample records 450,000 or so distinct CDR3 sequences, roughly 20% being singletons. The sequence was collected from an adult woman who had mild COVID-19 (a few samples of this study predate the infection). Cell type and time point are not known. The rearrangement joins TRBV6-5 to TRBJ1-1; 10 nucleotides match TRBD1. Sequencing used PBMCs or a T cell subset sorted from them (not recorded which). The CDR3 spells CASILGQGVNTEAFF. The CDR3 DNA sequence: TGTGCCAGCATCTTAGGACAGGGGGTGAACACTGAAGCTTTCTTT.